The next 24 T cell receptor beta chains were all read from a single sample in a study of CD8+ T cells in alopecia areata. RNA was extracted and reverse transcribed into cDNA as the sequencing template. Here immunoSEQ multiplex PCR was the method, and the copy in TCRdb shows in-frame clones only, minus some. The top ten clones hold around 1.5% of a sample with 90,000 to 100,000 clones, around 38% of them seen once. Sequenced material: CD4+ T cells sorted from blood. These receptors all stem from a human donor with alopecia areata.

For the CDR3, the DNA is TGTGCCAGCTCACGACAGAGCTACGAGCAGTACTTC. Amino acid sequence: CASSRQSYEQYF. V and J are TRBV18 and TRBJ2-7; possible D gene TRBD1, 5 bases. The CDR3 totals 12 residues. Germline CDR1 reads KGHSH; CDR2 reads LQKENI. Between the trimmed V and J ends, which lost 4 bases and 3 bases, there was a span of 7 bases.

This clone appeared a few times. The gene calls are TRBV6-4 and TRBJ2-1; D unclear. V was pared by 0 bases and J by 5 bases, with 8 bases between. In germline, CDR1 is MRHNA, CDR2 SNTAGT. CDR3 length: 14 residues. The CDR3 protein is CASSDSGTHNEQFF. DNA for the CDR3: TGTGCCAGCAGTGACTCGGGAACTCACAATGAGCAGTTCTTC.

This chain connects TRBV11-2 to TRBJ2-2, with TRBD1 matching 7 bases. Looked up from germline, CDR1 is SGHAT and CDR2 is FQNNGV. The CDR3 is 15 amino acids. Trimming at V came to 0 bases and at J to 7 bases, leaving 5 bases not matched to a gene. CDR3 amino acids: CASSLEGTAGGELFF. The CDR3 DNA follows: TGTGCCAGCAGCTTAGAGGGGACAGCAGGCGGGGAGCTGTTTTTT.

The chain carries TRBV30 and TRBJ1-1; no firm D call. Germline V CDR1 and CDR2: GTSNPN, SVGIG (reference sequence). The CDR3 runs to 12 residues. The germline V and J ends were trimmed by 2 bases and 1 base, with 5 bases remaining between them. The CDR3 reads CAWSPENTEAFF. In nucleotides, the CDR3 is TGTGCCTGGAGTCCAGAGAACACTGAAGCTTTCTTT. The full variable domain, with the rest looked up from reference TRBV30 and TRBJ1-1, is SQTIHQWPATLVQPVGSPLSLECTVEGTSNPNLYWYRQAAGRGLQLLFYSVGIGQISSEVPQNLSASRPQDRQFILSSKKLLLSDSGFYLCAWSPENTEAFFGQGTRLTVV.

This clone has only a few counts. The chain has TRBV10-3 and TRBJ2-7, with D possibly matching TRBD1 (6 bases). Germline-derived CDR1 and CDR2 are ENHRY and SYGVKD. Trimming left V 4 bases short and J 5 bases short, with 9 bases between. The CDR3 spans 12 residues. The CDR3 DNA reads as TGTGCCATCAGTGTTGGGGGCCACGAGCAGTACTTC. Its protein is CAISVGGHEQYF.

The rearrangement uses TRBV18 and TRBJ2-7, with TRBD1 identical over 7 bases. V lost 6 bases and J lost 3; bases outside the gene matches: 11. Germline V gene data show CDR1 as KGHSH and CDR2 as LQKENI. CDR3 size: 15 residues. CDR3: CASSLFTGALYEQYF. The CDR3, as DNA: TGTGCCAGCTCCCTTTTTACAGGGGCACTCTACGAGCAGTACTTC.

This clone has only a few counts. J is TRBJ2-1 and V is TRBV27; D remains unclear. V lost 5 bases and J lost 2, with 7 bases in between. Germline V lookup: CDR1 MNHEY, CDR2 SMNVEV (reference sequence). This CDR3 comprises 13 residues. The CDR3 sequence: CASSQMPYNEQFF. CDR3 DNA: TGTGCCAGCAGTCAGATGCCCTACAATGAGCAGTTCTTC.

This rearrangement joins TRBV25-1 to TRBJ2-7; D not resolved. Deletions cut 6 bases from V and 5 bases from J, with 14 bases between. Germline assignment: CDR1 MGHDK and CDR2 SYGVNS. This CDR3 is 13 amino acids long. This CDR3 reads CASRPSGLDEQYF. Written as DNA, the CDR3 is TGTGCCAGCAGGCCCAGTGGGTTGGACGAGCAGTACTTC.

This clone was recorded a few times. The chain employs TRBV15 and TRBJ2-1; unclear D gene. CDR1 is LNHNV and CDR2 is YYDKDF in the germline V gene (reference sequence). This CDR3 spans 15 amino acids. V was clipped by 5 bases and J by 0 bases, with 11 bases between them. CDR3 loop: CATSFRTSSYNEQFF. The CDR3 DNA sequence: TGTGCCACCAGCTTCCGGACCAGCTCCTACAATGAGCAGTTCTTC.

The chain couples TRBV9 to TRBJ2-3, with D possibly TRBD1 on 5 matching bases. The V gene lost 0 bases and the J gene lost 3 bases, with 11 bases spanning the gap. This CDR3 is built from 15 residues. Germline V gene lookup returns CDR1 SGDLS and CDR2 YYNGEE. CDR3 coding DNA: TGTGCCAGCAGCGTAGTAGGGGTGGGTACAGATACGCAGTATTTT. This codes for CASSVVGVGTDTQYF.

In its sample, this clone was seen a few times. The rearrangement links TRBV7-8 to TRBJ2-3; D not certain. CDR1 is SGHVS and CDR2 is FQNEAQ in the germline V gene. CDR3 length: 12 amino acids. Trimming left V 5 bases short and J 5 bases short, with 8 bases between. The CDR3 DNA reads as TGTGCCAGCAGCCCCCCCGGAGATACGCAGTATTTT. This sequence encodes CASSPPGDTQYF.

The rearrangement uses TRBV5-6 and TRBJ2-1; 8 bases fit TRBD1. This CDR3 has 15 residues. The germline V gene has CDR1 SGHDT and CDR2 YYEEEE. With 3 bases clipped from V and 1 base from J, the junction kept 3 bases outside the gene matches. The CDR3 nucleotides are TGTGCCAGCAGCTCCGGGACAGGATCCTACAATGAGCAGTTCTTC. It specifies CASSSGTGSYNEQFF.

There are many counts of this clone. The V and J genes are TRBV7-9 and TRBJ1-6, with 8 nucleotides matching TRBD1. CDR3 length: 15 residues. J gave up 10 bases and V 5 bases, and 10 bases lay outside the gene matches. Per the germline V gene, CDR1 is SEHNR and CDR2 is FQNEAQ (reference sequence). In nucleotides, the CDR3 is TGTGCCAGCAGCACAGGGGGTGGGAGTCGCTCACCCCTCCACTTT. Protein sequence: CASSTGGGSRSPLHF.

The rearrangement uses TRBV5-4 and TRBJ2-3; TRBD1 agrees at 10 bases. The V and J ends lost 4 bases and 1 base, in that order; junction bases with no gene match: 12. The CDR3 sequence is 18 residues long. The germline V gene has CDR1 SGHNT and CDR2 YYREEE (reference sequence). The CDR3 is CASSPTGTGAIGTDTQYF. In DNA form, the CDR3 reads TGTGCCAGCAGCCCAACCGGGACAGGGGCCATCGGCACAGATACGCAGTATTTT.

The rearrangement uses TRBV29-1 and TRBJ1-2; 9 bases agree with TRBD1. Germline CDR1 reads SQVTM; CDR2 reads ANQGSEA. This CDR3 is 14 amino acids long. V gave up 4 bases and J gave up 8 bases; unmatched junction bases: 11. The CDR3 DNA sequence: TGCAGCGTTGTTCGACAGGGGGTCTCAGGGGGCTACACCTTC. Translation: CSVVRQGVSGGYTF.

The rearrangement joins TRBV27 to TRBJ1-2, with 8 bases fitting TRBD1. This CDR3 contains 17 residues. The germline V gene has CDR1 MNHEY and CDR2 SMNVEV (reference sequence). The V segment lost 6 bases and the J segment 3 bases; nucleotides outside the gene matches: 15. CDR3 nucleotide sequence: TGTGCCAGCAGCAAAGGGACAGGTGGTTGGGCGGACTATGGCTACACCTTC. Translated: CASSKGTGGWADYGYTF.

On this clone itself: This could be a read error, since a much larger clone is one nucleotide away. This chain links TRBV7-8 with TRBJ1-6; 9 nucleotides match TRBD1. Germline loops: CDR1 SGHVS, CDR2 FQNEAQ. The junction had 1 base not matched to a gene; V was cut back by 5 bases and J by 5 bases. CDR3 length: 14 residues. The CDR3: CASSRTGDNSPLHF. CDR3 DNA: TGTGCCAGCAGCCGGACAGGGGATAATTCACCCCTCCACTTT.

A note on this clone: Other DNA sequences of this sample code for an identical CDR3. This chain joins TRBV5-1 and TRBJ2-1; 9 bases are a match to TRBD2. Germline values: CDR1 SGHRS, CDR2 YFSETQ. CDR3 size: 15 residues. The trim removed 0 bases at V and 5 bases at J, leaving 3 bases unmatched. CDR3 sequence: CASSLGAGGNNEQFF. The CDR3 nucleotides are TGCGCCAGCAGCTTGGGTGCGGGAGGGAACAATGAGCAGTTCTTC.

In DNA, the CDR3 is TGTGCCAGCAGTTTCGTCCTCGGCTATGGCTACACCTTC. The encoded protein is CASSFVLGYGYTF. This chain connects TRBV25-1 to TRBJ1-2, with D hard to call. Germline CDR1 is MGHDK and CDR2 is SYGVNS. The CDR3 has 13 residues. V was pared by 5 bases and J by 4 bases, with 11 bases between.

This chain uses TRBV29-1 with TRBJ1-1, with D maybe TRBD1 (6 bases). The CDR3 is 12 residues long. V gave up 6 bases and J gave up 10 bases, with 18 bases separating them. Germline CDR1 is SQVTM and CDR2 is ANQGSEA. For the CDR3, the DNA is TGCAGCGTCACAGACCCCAGGGACATAGCTTTCTTT. Translating it yields CSVTDPRDIAFF.

The chain has TRBV30 and TRBJ1-1; 10 nucleotides agree with TRBD1. The CDR3 consists of 18 residues. The germline CDR1 and CDR2 sequences are GTSNPN and SVGIG (reference sequence). V shed 0 bases, J shed 0 bases, and the junction held 10 bases outside the gene matches. CDR3 sequence reads: CAWSVFRRDRGMNTEAFF. CDR3 in DNA: TGTGCCTGGAGTGTATTTCGGCGGGACAGGGGCATGAACACTGAAGCTTTCTTT.

The chain combines TRBV29-1 with TRBJ1-1; 7 positions agree with TRBD1. Trimming took 6 bases from V and 1 from J; bases not matched to a gene: 8. The CDR3 has 14 residues. The germline gives CDR1 SQVTM, CDR2 ANQGSEA. The CDR3 region has the DNA TGCAGCGTACGGACGGGACAGCGGAACACTGAAGCTTTCTTT. Translated, it gives CSVRTGQRNTEAFF.

In its sample, this clone was seen a few times. The CDR3 DNA is TGCAGCGCCGGGACAGGGACCACCGGGGAGCTGTTTTTT. This gives the protein CSAGTGTTGELFF. This rearrangement joins TRBV29-1 to TRBJ2-2, with TRBD1 matching 9 bases. Germline CDR1 reads SQVTM; CDR2 reads ANQGSEA. V trimming: 7 bases; J trimming: 4 bases; junction bases outside the gene matches: 4. CDR3 length equals 13 residues.

This chain connects TRBV20-1 to TRBJ2-3; perhaps TRBD1 as D (6 bases). The V gene lost 3 bases and the J gene lost 10 bases, with 11 bases spanning the gap. In germline, CDR1 is DFQATT, CDR2 SNEGSKA (reference sequence). The CDR3 covers 11 residues. Written as DNA, the CDR3 is TGCAGTGCTAGGGACAGCTGGTCGCAGTATTTT. It specifies CSARDSWSQYF.